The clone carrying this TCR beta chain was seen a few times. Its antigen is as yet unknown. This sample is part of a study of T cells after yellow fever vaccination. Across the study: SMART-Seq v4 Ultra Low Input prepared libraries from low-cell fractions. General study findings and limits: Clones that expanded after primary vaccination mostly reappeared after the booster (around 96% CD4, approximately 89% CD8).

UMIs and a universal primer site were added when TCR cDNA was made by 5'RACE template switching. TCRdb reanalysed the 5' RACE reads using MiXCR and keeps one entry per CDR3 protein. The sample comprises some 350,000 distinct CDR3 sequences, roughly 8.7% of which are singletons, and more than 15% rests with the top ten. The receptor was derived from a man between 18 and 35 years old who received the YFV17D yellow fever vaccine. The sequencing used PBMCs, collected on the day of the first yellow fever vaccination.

The CDR3 reads CASSLMGRPETQYF. CDR3 DNA: TGTGCCAGCAGCTTGATGGGTCGTCCCGAGACCCAGTACTTC. The V and J genes are TRBV5-6 and TRBJ2-5; no clear D. Germline lookup yields CDR1 SGHDT and CDR2 YYEEEE. The V gene lost 1 base and the J gene lost 5 bases, with 12 bases spanning the gap. The CDR3 totals 14 residues.